A single sample is the source of the 18 T cell receptor beta chains below, sequenced in a study of cytomegalovirus exposure and HLA in healthy donors. Researchers ran the PCR with 60 Vbeta and 13 Jbeta primers. The repertoire was sequenced with immunoSEQ multiplex PCR; TCRdb's copy has only in-frame clones and lacks some. Among 200,000 to 300,000 clones listed, around 80% were seen once. Sample: PBMCs. Source of these receptors: a woman aged 40-49 years in good health and CMV-seropositive.

The chain recombines TRBV28 with TRBJ1-2; TRBD1 agrees at 7 bases. The CDR3 is 13 amino acids. Trimming took 2 bases from V and 8 from J; bases not matched to a gene: 5. Per germline, CDR1 MDHEN and CDR2 SYDVKM. The CDR3 DNA follows: TGTGCCAGCAGTTTAGACAGGGATGGAGGCTACACCTTC. It specifies CASSLDRDGGYTF.

This clone was detected a few times. The rearrangement uses TRBV27 and TRBJ1-5; 11 bases fit TRBD1. This CDR3 comprises 16 residues. After removal of 4 bases from V and 6 bases from J, the junction contained 8 bases not matched to a gene. Germline loops: CDR1 MNHEY, CDR2 SMNVEV (reference sequence). CDR3 sequence reads: CASSSGQGASGQPQHF. The CDR3 DNA reads TGTGCCAGCAGTTCCGGACAGGGGGCTTCGGGTCAGCCCCAGCATTTT.

This clone has more than one count but fewer than ten. The chain combines TRBV30 with TRBJ2-2; D not certain. CDR1 and CDR2 from the germline V gene are GTSNPN and SVGIG (reference sequence). V lost 5 bases and J 5 bases, leaving 9 bases between the germline ends. The CDR3 extends over 12 amino acids. The CDR3 here is CAWEPGTGELFF. The DNA for the CDR3 is TGTGCCTGGGAGCCAGGAACCGGGGAGCTGTTTTTT.

The chain joins TRBV12-5 to TRBJ2-5; D remains ambiguous. The DNA end is a closer match to TRBJ2-7, so the J assignment may be wrong. CDR3 size: 11 residues. Per the germline V gene, CDR1 is LGHNT and CDR2 is FRNRAP. The CDR3 sequence is CASGLGYEQYF. The DNA of the CDR3 is TGTGCTAGTGGTTTGGGATACGAGCAGTACTTC.

V is TRBV2 and J is TRBJ1-2; D call uncertain. Trimming stripped 5 bases from V and 3 bases from J, with 10 bases between. CDR3 length: 13 residues. Germline V gene sequence: CDR1 SNHLY, CDR2 FYNNEI. The CDR3, as DNA: TGTGCCAGCAGTATGGCGGACTACTATGGCTACACCTTC. Translating it yields CASSMADYYGYTF.

Here the CDR3 reads CASSTGSGANVLTF. In DNA form, the CDR3 reads TGTGCCAGCAGTACAGGGTCTGGGGCCAACGTCCTGACTTTC. V and J are TRBV28 and TRBJ2-6, with a tentative D call TRBD1 (6 bases). The CDR3 extends over 14 amino acids. Germline CDR1 reads MDHEN; CDR2 reads SYDVKM. Between the trimmed V and J ends, which lost 5 bases and 1 base, there was a span of 6 bases.

This chain links TRBV11-2 with TRBJ2-5; no clear D gene. Deletions cut 1 base from V and 5 bases from J, with 14 bases between. The CDR3 length is 15 residues. Germline CDR1 SGHAT, CDR2 FQNNGV. This chain's CDR3 is CASSLGSRRGETQYF. CDR3 in DNA: TGTGCCAGCAGCTTAGGGTCAAGACGAGGCGAGACCCAGTACTTC.

The chain links TRBV19 to TRBJ2-2; 9 bases fit TRBD1. The CDR3 contains 17 residues. V lost 4 bases, J lost 1 base, and 7 bases stayed unmatched. Germline V gives CDR1 LNHDA, CDR2 SQIVND (reference sequence). The CDR3 DNA reads as TGTGCCAGTAGTAGGGACAGGGACTTTCTGAACACCGGGGAGCTGTTTTTT. Its translation: CASSRDRDFLNTGELFF.

The chain recombines TRBV4-2 with TRBJ2-3, with 11 bases matching TRBD2. CDR3 size: 16 residues. Germline V gene sequence: CDR1 LGHNA, CDR2 YNFKEQ. V was clipped by 4 bases and J by 2 bases; unmatched bases: 5. The chain's CDR3 is CASSPLAGGLTDTQYF. CDR3 sequence (DNA): TGTGCCAGCAGCCCATTAGCGGGAGGGCTCACAGATACGCAGTATTTT.

This chain uses TRBV30 with TRBJ1-2; TRBD1 is a possible D gene (5 bases). CDR1 and CDR2 (germline): GTSNPN, SVGIG (reference sequence). The CDR3 covers 13 residues. Trimming cost V 8 bases and J 2 bases, with 15 bases left between them. The CDR3 here is CAQTPGLNYGYTF. The CDR3 DNA follows: TGTGCCCAAACGCCGGGACTCAACTATGGCTACACCTTC.

The genes are TRBV18 and TRBJ1-2; 9 bases fit TRBD1. V lost 5 bases and J lost 5; bases outside the gene matches: 15. Germline assignment: CDR1 KGHSH and CDR2 LQKENI. There are 17 residues in the CDR3. The CDR3 DNA follows: TGTGCCAGCTCATCTGGGACAGGGAACATCCGAAGATATGGCTACACCTTC. It translates to CASSSGTGNIRRYGYTF. Using reference TRBV18 and TRBJ1-2 for the parts outside the CDR3, the full variable domain is NAGVMQNPRHLVRRRGQEARLRCSPMKGHSHVYWYRQLPEEGLKFMVYLQKENIIDESGMPKERFSAEFPKEGPSILRIQQVVRGDSAAYFCASSSGTGNIRRYGYTFGSGTRLTVV.

This rearrangement joins TRBV7-2 to TRBJ1-5; tentative D call: TRBD1 (5 bases). This CDR3 is built from 17 residues. Per the germline V gene, CDR1 is SGHTA and CDR2 is FQGNSA. V dropped 4 bases and J dropped 0 bases, with 16 bases sitting between them. CDR3 sequence (DNA): TGTGCCAGCAGCTCACGTTCAGGGTGGGATAGCAATCAGCCCCAGCATTTT. The encoded protein is CASSSRSGWDSNQPQHF.

The gene calls are TRBV5-6 and TRBJ1-5; D is possibly TRBD1 (6 bases). V was clipped by 2 bases and J by 3 bases, with 9 bases between them. Per germline, CDR1 SGHDT and CDR2 YYEEEE. CDR3 size: 14 residues. The chain's CDR3 is CASSLYRANQPQHF. In nucleotides, the CDR3 is TGTGCCAGCAGCTTATACAGGGCCAATCAGCCCCAGCATTTT.

There are a few counts of this clone. CDR3 amino acids: CASSRDREYEQYF. Written as DNA, the CDR3 is TGCGCCAGCAGCCGGGACAGGGAGTACGAGCAGTACTTC. This chain uses TRBV4-3 with TRBJ2-7; TRBD1 matches 9 bases. The CDR3 length is 13 residues. Trimming at V came to 4 bases and at J to 4 bases, leaving 2 bases not matched to a gene. CDR1 and CDR2 from the germline V gene are LGHNA and YSLEER.

The chain combines TRBV19 with TRBJ2-2, with D maybe TRBD1 (6 bases). CDR1 is LNHDA and CDR2 is SQIVND in the germline V gene (reference sequence). V was pared by 5 bases and J by 1 base, with 8 bases between. The CDR3 is made up of 14 amino acids. The CDR3 DNA sequence: TGTGCCAGTAGTCGGACAGAGAACACCGGGGAGCTGTTTTTT. Translated, it gives CASSRTENTGELFF.

The rearrangement uses TRBV4-3 and TRBJ1-2; the D gene is possibly TRBD1 (6 bases). The CDR3 totals 15 residues. Germline V gene sequence: CDR1 LGHNA, CDR2 YSLEER. Trimming cost V 0 bases and J 4 bases, with 12 bases left between them. CDR3 protein: CASSQEGQGSYGYTF. The CDR3 DNA is TGCGCCAGCAGCCAAGAGGGGCAGGGGAGCTATGGCTACACCTTC.

The V gene is TRBV4-2, the J gene TRBJ1-4, with D uncertain. Germline loops: CDR1 LGHNA, CDR2 YNFKEQ. This CDR3 has 14 residues. V was trimmed by 0 bases and J by 8 bases, leaving 10 bases between them. The CDR3 coding sequence is TGTGCCAGCAGCCAAGATCCCCGGGTCGAAAAACTGTTTTTT. Its protein product is CASSQDPRVEKLFF.

The rearrangement links TRBV2 to TRBJ2-7, with D perhaps matching TRBD2 (5 bases). The germline V gene has CDR1 SNHLY and CDR2 FYNNEI. Trimming left V 5 bases short and J 11 bases short, with 13 bases between. This CDR3 has 11 residues. The CDR3 bases are TGTGCCAGCAGTTACCAACTAGACGAGTACTTC. As protein: CASSYQLDEYF.